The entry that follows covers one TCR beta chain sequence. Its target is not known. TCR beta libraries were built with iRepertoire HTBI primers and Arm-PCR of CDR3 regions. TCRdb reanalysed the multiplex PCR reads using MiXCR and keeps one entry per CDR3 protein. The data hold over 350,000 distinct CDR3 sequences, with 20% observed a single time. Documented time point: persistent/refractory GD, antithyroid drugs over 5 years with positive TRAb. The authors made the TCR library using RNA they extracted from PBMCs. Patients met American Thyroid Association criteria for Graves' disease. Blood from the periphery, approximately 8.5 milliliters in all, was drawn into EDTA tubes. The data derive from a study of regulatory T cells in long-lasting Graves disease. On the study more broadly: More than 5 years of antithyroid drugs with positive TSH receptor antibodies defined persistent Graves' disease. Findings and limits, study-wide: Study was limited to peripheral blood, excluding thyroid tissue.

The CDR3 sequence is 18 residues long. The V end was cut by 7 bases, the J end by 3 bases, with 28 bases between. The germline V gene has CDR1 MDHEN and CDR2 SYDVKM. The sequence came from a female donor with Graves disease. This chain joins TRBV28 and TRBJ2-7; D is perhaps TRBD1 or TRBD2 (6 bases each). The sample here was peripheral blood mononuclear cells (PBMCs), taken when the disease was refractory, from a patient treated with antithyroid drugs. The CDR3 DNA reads TGTGCCAGCACCTCACCACCCGGGGGCCGGGGGAGGCACTACGAGCAGTACTTC. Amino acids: CASTSPPGGRGRHYEQYF.